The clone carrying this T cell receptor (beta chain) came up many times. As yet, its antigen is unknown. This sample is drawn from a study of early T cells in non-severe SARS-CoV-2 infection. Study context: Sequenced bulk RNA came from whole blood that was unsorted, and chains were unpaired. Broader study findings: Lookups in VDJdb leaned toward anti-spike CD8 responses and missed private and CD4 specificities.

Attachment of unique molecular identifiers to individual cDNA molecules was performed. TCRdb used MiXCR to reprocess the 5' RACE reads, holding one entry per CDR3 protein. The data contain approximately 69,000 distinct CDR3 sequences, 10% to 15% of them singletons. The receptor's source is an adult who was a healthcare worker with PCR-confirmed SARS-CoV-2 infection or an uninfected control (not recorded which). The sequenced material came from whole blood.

CDR3 loop: CATSDRDPYEQYF. CDR3 sequence (DNA): TGTGCCACTTCGGACAGGGACCCCTACGAGCAGTACTTC. The chain carries TRBV27 and TRBJ2-7, with 8 bases that match TRBD1. Germline values: CDR1 MNHEY, CDR2 SMNVEV (reference sequence). This CDR3 spans 13 amino acids. With V trimmed by 10 bases and J by 2 bases, 7 bases remained unmatched.